The clone carrying this TCR beta chain has only a few counts. Its antigen is still unknown. The record originates from a study of blood T cells in healthy people across ages. General study points: PBMCs left unsorted prevented a conclusive naive versus antigen-experienced comparison. Greater diversity and more naive CD4+ cells were seen in long-lived donors than in aged donors.

Alongside a J-beta primer mix, a sample-barcoded 5' primer served in a second PCR lasting roughly 6 to 11 cycles. Via MiXCR, TCRdb re-called the 5' RACE reads, giving one row per CDR3 protein. This table has 800,000 to 950,000 distinct CDR3 sequences, about 44% appearing once. Caucasian individuals from Russia who were healthy and aged about 6 to 95 acted as donors. Isolation recovered at least 6 million PBMCs from every sample. Deletions cut 5 bases from V and 3 bases from J, with 17 bases between. The CDR3 has 16 residues. This chain connects TRBV12-3 or TRBV12-4 to TRBJ2-1; the D gene is possibly TRBD2 (5 bases). The receptor comes from a man aged 30 to 39 in good health. Sequencing was performed on blood. CDR3 sequence: CASSPDGELNYNEQFF. CDR3 DNA: TGTGCCAGCAGTCCCGACGGGGAGTTGAACTACAATGAGCAGTTCTTC.